This TCR beta chain was sequenced in a study of T cells after yellow fever vaccination. TCR cDNA was made by 5'RACE template switching, adding a universal primer site and UMIs. Via MiXCR, TCRdb re-called the 5' RACE reads, giving one row per CDR3 protein. Here the sample spans 300,000 or so distinct CDR3 sequences, approximately 10% being singletons. The table lists this clonotype with a few counts. The V gene end was trimmed by 2 bases and the J gene end by 7 bases; junction bases not matched to a gene: 12. Per the germline V gene, CDR1 is SGHTA and CDR2 is FQGNSA. This CDR3 region has 17 residues. The chain combines TRBV7-2 with TRBJ2-1; 9 nucleotides match TRBD1. The receptor was derived from a man between 18 and 29 years old who received the YFV17D yellow fever vaccine. The material sequenced was CD4+ T cells sorted from PBMCs, taken 5 days after the yellow fever booster vaccination. CDR3 protein: CASSLSGTGGEGNEQFF. As DNA, the CDR3 is TGTGCCAGCAGCTTATCCGGAACAGGGGGCGAGGGAAATGAGCAGTTCTTC.